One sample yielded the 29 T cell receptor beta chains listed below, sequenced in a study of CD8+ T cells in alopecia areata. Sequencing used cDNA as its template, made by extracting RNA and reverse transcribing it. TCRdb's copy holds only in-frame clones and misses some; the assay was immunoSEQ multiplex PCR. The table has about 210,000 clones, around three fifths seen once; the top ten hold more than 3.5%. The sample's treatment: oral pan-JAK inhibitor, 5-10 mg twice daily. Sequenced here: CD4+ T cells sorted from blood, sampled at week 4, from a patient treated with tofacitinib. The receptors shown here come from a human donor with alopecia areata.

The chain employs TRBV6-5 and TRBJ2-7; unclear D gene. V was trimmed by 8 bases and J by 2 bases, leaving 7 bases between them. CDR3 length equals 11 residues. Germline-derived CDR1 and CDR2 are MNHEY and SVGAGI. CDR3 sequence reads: CASGWAYEQYF. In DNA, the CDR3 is TGTGCCAGCGGCTGGGCCTACGAGCAGTACTTC.

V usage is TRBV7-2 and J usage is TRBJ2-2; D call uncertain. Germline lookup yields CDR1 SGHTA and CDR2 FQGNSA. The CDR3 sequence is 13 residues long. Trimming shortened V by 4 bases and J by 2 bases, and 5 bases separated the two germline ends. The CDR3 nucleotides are TGTGCCAGCAGCTCCATTAACACCGGGGAGCTGTTTTTT. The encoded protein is CASSSINTGELFF.

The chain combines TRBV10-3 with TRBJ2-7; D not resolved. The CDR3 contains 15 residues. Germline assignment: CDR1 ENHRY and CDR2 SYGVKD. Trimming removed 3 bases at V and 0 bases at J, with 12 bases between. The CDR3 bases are TGTGCCATCAGTGACTCCCCGACCAGCTCCTACGAGCAGTACTTC. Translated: CAISDSPTSSYEQYF.

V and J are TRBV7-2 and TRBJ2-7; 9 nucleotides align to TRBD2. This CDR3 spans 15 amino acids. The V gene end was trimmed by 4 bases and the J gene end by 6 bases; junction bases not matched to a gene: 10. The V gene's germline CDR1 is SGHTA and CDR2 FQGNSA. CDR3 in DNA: TGTGCCAGCAGCTCCCAGGGCGGGGGGGCCGGCGAGCAGTACTTC. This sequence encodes CASSSQGGGAGEQYF.

CDR3 in DNA: TGCGCCAGCAGCAATACAGGGGTCTACCAAGAGACCCAGTACTTC. The encoded protein is CASSNTGVYQETQYF. The J gene is TRBJ2-5, the V gene TRBV5-1; 7 positions agree with TRBD1. J lost 0 bases, V lost 4 bases, and 6 bases had no gene match. The CDR3 loop spans 15 amino acids. Germline values: CDR1 SGHRS, CDR2 YFSETQ.

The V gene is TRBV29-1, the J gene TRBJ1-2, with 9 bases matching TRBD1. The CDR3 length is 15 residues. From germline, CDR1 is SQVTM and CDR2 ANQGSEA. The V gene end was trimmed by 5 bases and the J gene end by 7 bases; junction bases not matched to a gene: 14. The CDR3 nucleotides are TGCAGCGTTCTACCACAGGGGGCAGGATTCGGTGGCTACACCTTC. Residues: CSVLPQGAGFGGYTF.

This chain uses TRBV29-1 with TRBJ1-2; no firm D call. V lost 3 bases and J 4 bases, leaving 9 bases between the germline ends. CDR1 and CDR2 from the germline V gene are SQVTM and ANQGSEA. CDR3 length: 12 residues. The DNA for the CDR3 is TGCAGCGTTGATAAGGGAGGCTATGGCTACACCTTC. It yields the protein CSVDKGGYGYTF.

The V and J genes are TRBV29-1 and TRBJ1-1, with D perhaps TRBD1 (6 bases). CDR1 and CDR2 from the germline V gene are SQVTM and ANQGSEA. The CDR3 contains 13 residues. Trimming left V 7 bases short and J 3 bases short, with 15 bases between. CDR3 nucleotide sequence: TGCAGCGCTACCCGGGGGGGCGACACTGAAGCTTTCTTT. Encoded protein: CSATRGGDTEAFF.

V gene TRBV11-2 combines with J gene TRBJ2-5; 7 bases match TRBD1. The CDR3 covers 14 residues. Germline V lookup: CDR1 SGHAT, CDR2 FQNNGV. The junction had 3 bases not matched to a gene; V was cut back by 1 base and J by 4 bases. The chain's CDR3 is CASSLGAGGETQYF. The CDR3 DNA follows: TGTGCCAGCAGCTTAGGGGCAGGGGGAGAGACCCAGTACTTC. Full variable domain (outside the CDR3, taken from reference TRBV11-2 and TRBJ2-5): EAGVAQSPRYKIIEKRQSVAFWCNPISGHATLYWYQQILGQGPKLLIQFQNNGVVDDSQLPKDRFSAERLKGVDSTLKIQPAKLEDSAVYLCASSLGAGGETQYFGPGTRLLVL.

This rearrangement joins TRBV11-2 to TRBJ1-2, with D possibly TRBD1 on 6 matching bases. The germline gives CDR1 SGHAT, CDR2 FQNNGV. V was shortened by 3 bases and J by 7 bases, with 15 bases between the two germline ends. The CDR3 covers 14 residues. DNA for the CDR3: TGTGCCAGCAGCTTGACAGGTCCTAATAGTGGCTACACCTTC. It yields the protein CASSLTGPNSGYTF.

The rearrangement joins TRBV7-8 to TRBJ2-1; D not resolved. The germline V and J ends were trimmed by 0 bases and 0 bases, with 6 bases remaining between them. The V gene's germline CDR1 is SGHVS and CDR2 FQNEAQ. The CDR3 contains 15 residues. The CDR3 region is CASSLALGSYNEQFF. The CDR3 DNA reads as TGTGCCAGCAGCTTAGCCTTAGGCTCCTACAATGAGCAGTTCTTC.

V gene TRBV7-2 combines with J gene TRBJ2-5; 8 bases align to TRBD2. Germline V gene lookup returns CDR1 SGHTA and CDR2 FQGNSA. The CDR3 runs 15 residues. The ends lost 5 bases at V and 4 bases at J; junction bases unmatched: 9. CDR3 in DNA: TGTGCCAGCAGCCTTGCTGCGGGGGGCAGAGAGACCCAGTACTTC. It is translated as CASSLAAGGRETQYF.

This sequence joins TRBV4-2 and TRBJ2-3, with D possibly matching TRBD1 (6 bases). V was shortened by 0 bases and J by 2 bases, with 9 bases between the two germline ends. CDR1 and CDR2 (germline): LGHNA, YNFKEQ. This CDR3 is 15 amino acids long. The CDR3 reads CASSQETGHTDTQYF. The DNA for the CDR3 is TGTGCCAGCAGCCAAGAGACAGGCCACACAGATACGCAGTATTTT.

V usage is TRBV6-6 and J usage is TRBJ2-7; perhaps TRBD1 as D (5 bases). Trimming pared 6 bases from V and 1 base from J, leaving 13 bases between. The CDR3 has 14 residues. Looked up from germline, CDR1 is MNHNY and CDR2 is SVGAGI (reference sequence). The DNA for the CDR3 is TGTGCCAGCAGCTCCGACAGATCTTCCTACGAGCAGTACTTC. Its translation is CASSSDRSSYEQYF.

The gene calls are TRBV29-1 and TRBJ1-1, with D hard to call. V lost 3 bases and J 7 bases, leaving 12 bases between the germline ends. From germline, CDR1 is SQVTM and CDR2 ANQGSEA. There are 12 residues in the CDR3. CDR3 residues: CSVEDRSYEAFF. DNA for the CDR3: TGCAGCGTTGAGGATCGTTCTTATGAAGCTTTCTTT. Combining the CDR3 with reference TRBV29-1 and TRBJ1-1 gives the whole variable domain SAVISQKPSRDICQRGTSLTIQCQVDSQVTMMFWYRQQPGQSLTLIATANQGSEATYESGFVIDKFPISRPNLTFSTLTVSNMSPEDSSIYLCSVEDRSYEAFFGQGTRLTVV.

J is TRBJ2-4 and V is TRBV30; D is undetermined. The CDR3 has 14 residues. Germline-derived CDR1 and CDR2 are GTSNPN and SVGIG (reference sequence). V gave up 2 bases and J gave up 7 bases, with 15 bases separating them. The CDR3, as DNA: TGTGCCTGGAGTACAGACGGTTTGGGGAACATTCAGTACTTC. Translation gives CAWSTDGLGNIQYF. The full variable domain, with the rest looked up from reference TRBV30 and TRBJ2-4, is SQTIHQWPATLVQPVGSPLSLECTVEGTSNPNLYWYRQAAGRGLQLLFYSVGIGQISSEVPQNLSASRPQDRQFILSSKKLLLSDSGFYLCAWSTDGLGNIQYFGAGTRLSVL.

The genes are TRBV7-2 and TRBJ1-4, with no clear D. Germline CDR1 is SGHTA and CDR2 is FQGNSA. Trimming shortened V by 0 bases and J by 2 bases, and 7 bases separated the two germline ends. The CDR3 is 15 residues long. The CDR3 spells CASSLAGSTNEKLFF. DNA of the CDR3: TGTGCCAGCAGCTTAGCCGGGAGCACTAATGAAAAACTGTTTTTT.

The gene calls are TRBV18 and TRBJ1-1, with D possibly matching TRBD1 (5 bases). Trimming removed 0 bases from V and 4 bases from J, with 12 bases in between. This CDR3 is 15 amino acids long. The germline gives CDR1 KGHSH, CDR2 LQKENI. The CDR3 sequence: CASSPPTQGGTEAFF. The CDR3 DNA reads TGTGCCAGCTCACCACCGACGCAGGGAGGCACTGAAGCTTTCTTT.

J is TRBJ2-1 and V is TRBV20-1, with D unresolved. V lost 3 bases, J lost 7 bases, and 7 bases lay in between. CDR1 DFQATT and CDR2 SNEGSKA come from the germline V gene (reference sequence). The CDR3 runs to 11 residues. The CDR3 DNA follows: TGCAGTGCTAGTGGCCGAAATGAGCAGTTCTTC. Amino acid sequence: CSASGRNEQFF.

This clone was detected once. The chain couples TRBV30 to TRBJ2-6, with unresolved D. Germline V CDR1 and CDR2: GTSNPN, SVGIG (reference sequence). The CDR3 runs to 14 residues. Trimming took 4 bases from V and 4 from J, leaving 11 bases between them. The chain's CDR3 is CAWTPGPGANVLTF. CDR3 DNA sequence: TGTGCCTGGACCCCCGGGCCCGGGGCCAACGTCCTGACTTTC. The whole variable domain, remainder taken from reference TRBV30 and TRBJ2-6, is SQTIHQWPATLVQPVGSPLSLECTVEGTSNPNLYWYRQAAGRGLQLLFYSVGIGQISSEVPQNLSASRPQDRQFILSSKKLLLSDSGFYLCAWTPGPGANVLTFGAGSRLTVL.

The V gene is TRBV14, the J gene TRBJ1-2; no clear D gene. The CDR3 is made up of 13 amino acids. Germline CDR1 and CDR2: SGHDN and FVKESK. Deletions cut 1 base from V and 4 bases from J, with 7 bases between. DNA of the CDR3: TGTGCCAGCAGCCAAGGGGGTTTCTATGGCTACACCTTC. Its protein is CASSQGGFYGYTF.

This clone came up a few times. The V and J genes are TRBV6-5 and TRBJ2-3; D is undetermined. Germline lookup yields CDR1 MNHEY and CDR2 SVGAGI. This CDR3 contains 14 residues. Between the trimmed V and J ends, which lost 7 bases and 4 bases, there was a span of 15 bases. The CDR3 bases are TGTGCCAGCACCGCCGGACCTGGGGCAGATACGCAGTATTTT. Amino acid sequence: CASTAGPGADTQYF.

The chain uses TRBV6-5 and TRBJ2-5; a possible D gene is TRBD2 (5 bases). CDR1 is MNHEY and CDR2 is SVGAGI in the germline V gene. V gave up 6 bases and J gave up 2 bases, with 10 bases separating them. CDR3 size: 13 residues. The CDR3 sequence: CASRMGVQETQYF. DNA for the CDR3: TGTGCCAGCAGAATGGGAGTTCAAGAGACCCAGTACTTC.

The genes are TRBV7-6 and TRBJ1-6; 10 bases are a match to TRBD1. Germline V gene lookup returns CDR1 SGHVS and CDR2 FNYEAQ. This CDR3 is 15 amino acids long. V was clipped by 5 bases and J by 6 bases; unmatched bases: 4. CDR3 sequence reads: CASSSGTGVNSPLHF. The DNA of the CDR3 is TGTGCCAGCAGCAGTGGGACAGGGGTTAATTCACCCCTCCACTTT.

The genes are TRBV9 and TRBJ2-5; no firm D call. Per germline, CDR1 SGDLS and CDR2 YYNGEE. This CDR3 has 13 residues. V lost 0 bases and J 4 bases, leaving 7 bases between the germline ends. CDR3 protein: CASSVGMGETQYF. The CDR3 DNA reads TGTGCCAGCAGCGTAGGGATGGGAGAGACCCAGTACTTC. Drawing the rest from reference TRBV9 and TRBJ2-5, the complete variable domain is DSGVTQTPKHLITATGQRVTLRCSPRSGDLSVYWYQQSLDQGLQFLIQYYNGEERAKGNILERFSAQQFPDLHSELNLSSLELGDSALYFCASSVGMGETQYFGPGTRLLVL.

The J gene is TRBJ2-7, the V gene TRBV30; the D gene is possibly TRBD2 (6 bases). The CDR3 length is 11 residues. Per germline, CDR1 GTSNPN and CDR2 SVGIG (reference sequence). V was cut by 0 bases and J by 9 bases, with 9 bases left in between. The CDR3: CAWSVLLAQYF. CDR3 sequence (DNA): TGTGCCTGGAGTGTTTTACTAGCGCAGTACTTC.

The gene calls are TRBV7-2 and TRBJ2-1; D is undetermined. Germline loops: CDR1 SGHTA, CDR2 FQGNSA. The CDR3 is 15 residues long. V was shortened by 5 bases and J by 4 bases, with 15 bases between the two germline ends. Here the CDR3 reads CASSPIALGYNEQFF. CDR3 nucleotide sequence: TGTGCCAGCAGCCCAATAGCCCTGGGATACAATGAGCAGTTCTTC.

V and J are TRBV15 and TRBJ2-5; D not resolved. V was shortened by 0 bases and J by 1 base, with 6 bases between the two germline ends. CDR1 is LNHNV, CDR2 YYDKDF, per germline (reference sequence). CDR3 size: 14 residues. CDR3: CATSRDHSQETQYF. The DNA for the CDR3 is TGTGCCACCAGCAGAGATCACAGCCAAGAGACCCAGTACTTC. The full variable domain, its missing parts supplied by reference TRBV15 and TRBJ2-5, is DAMVIQNPRYQVTQFGKPVTLSCSQTLNHNVMYWYQQKSSQAPKLLFHYYDKDFNNEADTPDNFQSRRPNTSFCFLDIRSPGLGDTAMYLCATSRDHSQETQYFGPGTRLLVL.

The CDR3 reads CASSLNGRGHKETQYF. The DNA of the CDR3 is TGTGCCAGCAGCTTAAATGGGAGAGGACACAAAGAGACCCAGTACTTC. The chain recombines TRBV11-1 with TRBJ2-5; either TRBD1 or TRBD2 may fit D (5 bases each). CDR1 is SGHAT, CDR2 FQDESV, per germline (reference sequence). Trimming stripped 2 bases from V and 3 bases from J, with 16 bases between. The CDR3 is 16 amino acids.